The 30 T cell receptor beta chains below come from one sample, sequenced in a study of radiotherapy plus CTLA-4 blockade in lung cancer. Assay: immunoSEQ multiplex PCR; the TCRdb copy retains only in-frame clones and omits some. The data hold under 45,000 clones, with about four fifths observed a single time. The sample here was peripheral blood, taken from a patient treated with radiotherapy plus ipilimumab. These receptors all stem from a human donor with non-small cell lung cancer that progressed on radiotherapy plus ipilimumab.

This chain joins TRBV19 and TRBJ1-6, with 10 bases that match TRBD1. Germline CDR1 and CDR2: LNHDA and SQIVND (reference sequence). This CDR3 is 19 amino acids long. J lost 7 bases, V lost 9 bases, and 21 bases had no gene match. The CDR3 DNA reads TGTGCCAGCCGAAACTTACGACCGGGACAGGGGTTCACAAATTCACCCCTCCACTTT. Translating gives CASRNLRPGQGFTNSPLHF. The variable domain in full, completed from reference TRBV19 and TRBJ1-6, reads DGGITQSPKYLFRKEGQNVTLSCEQNLNHDAMYWYRQDPGQGLRLIYYSQIVNDFQKGDIAEGYSVSREKKESFPLTVTSAQKNPTAFYLCASRNLRPGQGFTNSPLHFGNGTRLTVT.

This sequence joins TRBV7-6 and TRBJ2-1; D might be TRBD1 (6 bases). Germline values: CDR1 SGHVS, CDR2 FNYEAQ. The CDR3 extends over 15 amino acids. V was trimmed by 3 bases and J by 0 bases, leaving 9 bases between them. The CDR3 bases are TGTGCCAGCAGCTTCCAACAGGGCTCCTACAATGAGCAGTTCTTC. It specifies CASSFQQGSYNEQFF.

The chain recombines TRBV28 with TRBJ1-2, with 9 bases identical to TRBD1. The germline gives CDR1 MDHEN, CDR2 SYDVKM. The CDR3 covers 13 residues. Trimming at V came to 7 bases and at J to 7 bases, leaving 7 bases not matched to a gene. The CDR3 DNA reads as TGTGCCAGCACCTCGGGACAGGGAGGTGGCTACACCTTC. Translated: CASTSGQGGGYTF.

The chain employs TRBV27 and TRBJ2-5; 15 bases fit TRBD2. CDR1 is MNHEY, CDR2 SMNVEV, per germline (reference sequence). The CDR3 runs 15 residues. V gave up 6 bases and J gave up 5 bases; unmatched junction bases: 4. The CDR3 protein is CASRGLAGGEETQYF. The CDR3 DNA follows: TGTGCCAGCAGGGGACTAGCGGGGGGCGAGGAGACCCAGTACTTC.

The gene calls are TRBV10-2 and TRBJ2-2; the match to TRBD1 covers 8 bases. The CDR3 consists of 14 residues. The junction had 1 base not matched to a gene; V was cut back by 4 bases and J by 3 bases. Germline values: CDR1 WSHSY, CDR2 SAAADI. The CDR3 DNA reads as TGCGCCAGCAGTGTGACAGGGGACACCGGGGAGCTGTTTTTT. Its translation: CASSVTGDTGELFF.

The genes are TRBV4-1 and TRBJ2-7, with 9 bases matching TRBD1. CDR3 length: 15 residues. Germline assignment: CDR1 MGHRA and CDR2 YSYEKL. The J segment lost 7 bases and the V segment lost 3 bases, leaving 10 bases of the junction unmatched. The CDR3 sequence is CASSQGQGPYSEQYF. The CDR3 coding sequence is TGCGCCAGCAGCCAGGGACAGGGTCCCTATTCGGAGCAGTACTTC.

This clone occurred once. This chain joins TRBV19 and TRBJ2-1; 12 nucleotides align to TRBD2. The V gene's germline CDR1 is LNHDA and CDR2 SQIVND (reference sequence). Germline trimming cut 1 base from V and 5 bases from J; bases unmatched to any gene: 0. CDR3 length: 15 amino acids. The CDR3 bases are TGTGCCAGTAGTATAGGACTAGCGGGGGACAATGAGCAGTTCTTC. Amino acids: CASSIGLAGDNEQFF.

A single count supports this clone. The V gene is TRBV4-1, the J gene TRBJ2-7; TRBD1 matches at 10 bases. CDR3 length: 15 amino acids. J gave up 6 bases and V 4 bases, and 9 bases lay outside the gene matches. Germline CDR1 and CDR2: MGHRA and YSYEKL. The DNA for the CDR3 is TGCGCCAGCAGCCGGCCGGGACAGGGGAGTCCCGAGCAGTACTTC. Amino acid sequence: CASSRPGQGSPEQYF.

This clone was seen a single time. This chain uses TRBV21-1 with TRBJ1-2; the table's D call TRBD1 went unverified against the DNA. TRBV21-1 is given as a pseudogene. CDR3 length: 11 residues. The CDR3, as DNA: TGTGCCAGCGCACAGGGGGATGGCTACACCTTC. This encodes CASAQGDGYTF.

The CDR3 DNA is TGTGCCATCAGGGGGACAGCCTACGAGCAGTACTTC. Translating it yields CAIRGTAYEQYF. The chain employs TRBV10-3 and TRBJ2-7; 7 bases line up with TRBD1. This CDR3 contains 12 residues. The V gene's germline CDR1 is ENHRY and CDR2 SYGVKD. V was pared by 6 bases and J by 2 bases, with 1 base of the junction left unmatched.

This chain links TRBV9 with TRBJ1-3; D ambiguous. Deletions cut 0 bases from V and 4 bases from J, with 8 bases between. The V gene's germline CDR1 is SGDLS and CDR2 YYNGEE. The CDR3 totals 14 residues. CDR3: CASSVGREGNTIYF. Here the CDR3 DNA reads TGTGCCAGCAGCGTAGGGAGAGAAGGAAACACCATATATTTT.

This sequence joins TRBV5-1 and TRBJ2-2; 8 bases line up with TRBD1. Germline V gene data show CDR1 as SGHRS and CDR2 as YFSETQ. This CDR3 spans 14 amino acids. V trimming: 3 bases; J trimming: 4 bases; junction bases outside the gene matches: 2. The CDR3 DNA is TGCGCCAGCAGCTCCCAGGGGGCCACCGGGGAGCTGTTTTTT. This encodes CASSSQGATGELFF.

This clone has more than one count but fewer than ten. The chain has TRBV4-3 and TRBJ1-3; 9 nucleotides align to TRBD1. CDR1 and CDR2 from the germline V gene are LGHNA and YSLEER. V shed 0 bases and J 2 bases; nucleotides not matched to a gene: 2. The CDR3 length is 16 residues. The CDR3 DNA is TGCGCCAGCAGCCAAGATGGGACAGGGCCTGGAAACACCATATATTTT. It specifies CASSQDGTGPGNTIYF.

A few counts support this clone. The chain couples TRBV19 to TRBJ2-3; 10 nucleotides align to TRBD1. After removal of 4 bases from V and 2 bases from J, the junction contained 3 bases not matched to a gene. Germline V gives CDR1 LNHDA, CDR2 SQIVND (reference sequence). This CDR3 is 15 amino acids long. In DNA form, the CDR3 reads TGTGCCAGTAGTAGGGGGACAGGGGCCACAGATACGCAGTATTTT. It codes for CASSRGTGATDTQYF. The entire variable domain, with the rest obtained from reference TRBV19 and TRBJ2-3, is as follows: DGGITQSPKYLFRKEGQNVTLSCEQNLNHDAMYWYRQDPGQGLRLIYYSQIVNDFQKGDIAEGYSVSREKKESFPLTVTSAQKNPTAFYLCASSRGTGATDTQYFGPGTRLTVL.

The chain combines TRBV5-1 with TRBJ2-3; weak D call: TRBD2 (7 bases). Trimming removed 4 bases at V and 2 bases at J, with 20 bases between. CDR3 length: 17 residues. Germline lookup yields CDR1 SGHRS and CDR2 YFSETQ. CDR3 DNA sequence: TGCGCCAGCAGCCCCCCCACCTTTGCGGGGGCCACAGATACGCAGTATTTT. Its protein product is CASSPPTFAGATDTQYF.

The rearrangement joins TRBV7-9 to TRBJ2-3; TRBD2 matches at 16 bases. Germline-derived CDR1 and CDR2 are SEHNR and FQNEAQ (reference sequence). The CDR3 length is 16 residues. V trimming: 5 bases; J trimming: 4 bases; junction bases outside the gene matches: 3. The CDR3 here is CASSAGTSGGADTQYF. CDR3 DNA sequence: TGTGCCAGCAGCGCCGGGACTAGCGGGGGGGCAGATACGCAGTATTTT. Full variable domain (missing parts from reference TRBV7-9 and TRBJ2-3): DTGVSQNPRHKITKRGQNVTFRCDPISEHNRLYWYRQTLGQGPEFLTYFQNEAQLEKSRLLSDRFSAERPKGSFSTLEIQRTEQGDSAMYLCASSAGTSGGADTQYFGPGTRLTVL.

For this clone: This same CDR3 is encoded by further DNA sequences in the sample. The CDR3 here is CASSLGAYEQYF. The CDR3 coding sequence is TGTGCCAGCAGCTTAGGCGCATACGAGCAGTACTTC. This chain links TRBV7-9 with TRBJ2-7; D uncertain. Trimming took 1 base from V and 4 from J, leaving 5 bases between them. Germline-derived CDR1 and CDR2 are SEHNR and FQNEAQ (reference sequence). This CDR3 contains 12 residues.

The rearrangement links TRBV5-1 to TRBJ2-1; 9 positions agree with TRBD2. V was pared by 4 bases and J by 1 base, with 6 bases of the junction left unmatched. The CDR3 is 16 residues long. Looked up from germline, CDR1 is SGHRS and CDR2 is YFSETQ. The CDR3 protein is CASSVQAGGSYNEQFF. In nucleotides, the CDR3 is TGCGCCAGCAGCGTTCAAGCGGGGGGATCCTACAATGAGCAGTTCTTC. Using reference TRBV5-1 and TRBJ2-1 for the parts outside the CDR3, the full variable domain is KAGVTQTPRYLIKTRGQQVTLSCSPISGHRSVSWYQQTPGQGLQFLFEYFSETQRNKGNFPGRFSGRQFSNSRSEMNVSTLELGDSALYLCASSVQAGGSYNEQFFGPGTRLTVL.

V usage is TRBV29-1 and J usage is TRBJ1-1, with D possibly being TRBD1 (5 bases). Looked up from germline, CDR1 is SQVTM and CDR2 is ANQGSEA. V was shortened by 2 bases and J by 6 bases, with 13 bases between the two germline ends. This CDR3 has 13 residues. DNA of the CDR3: TGCAGCGTTGAACCTATACGGGGGGCTGAAGCTTTCTTT. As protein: CSVEPIRGAEAFF.

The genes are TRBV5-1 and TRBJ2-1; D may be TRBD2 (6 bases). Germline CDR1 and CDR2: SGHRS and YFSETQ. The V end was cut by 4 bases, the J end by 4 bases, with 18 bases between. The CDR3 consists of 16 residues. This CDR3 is CASSPTGAGIYNEQFF. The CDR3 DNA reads TGCGCCAGCAGCCCCACCGGGGCGGGGATTTACAATGAGCAGTTCTTC.

This chain's CDR3 is CSVDIVGGRETQYF. In nucleotides, the CDR3 is TGCAGCGTTGACATTGTAGGAGGCCGCGAGACCCAGTACTTC. The chain joins TRBV29-1 to TRBJ2-5; D is perhaps TRBD2 (5 bases). CDR1 and CDR2 from the germline V gene are SQVTM and ANQGSEA. The CDR3 consists of 14 residues. V lost 3 bases to trimming and J lost 5 bases, with 16 bases between them.

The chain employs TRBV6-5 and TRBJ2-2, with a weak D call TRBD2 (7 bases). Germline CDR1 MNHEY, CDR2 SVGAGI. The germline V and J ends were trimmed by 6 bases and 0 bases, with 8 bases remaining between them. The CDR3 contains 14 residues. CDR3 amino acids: CASRGGANTGELFF. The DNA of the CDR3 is TGTGCCAGCAGAGGGGGGGCGAACACCGGGGAGCTGTTTTTT.

The chain's CDR3 is CASSSAARQGVDSSGANVLTF. DNA of the CDR3: TGCGCCAGCAGCTCCGCTGCACGACAGGGGGTAGATAGCTCTGGGGCCAACGTCCTGACTTTC. The chain is built from TRBV5-1 and TRBJ2-6; 9 bases match TRBD1. The V gene's germline CDR1 is SGHRS and CDR2 YFSETQ. Trimming cost V 3 bases and J 0 bases; bases outside gene matches: 16. CDR3 length: 21 residues.

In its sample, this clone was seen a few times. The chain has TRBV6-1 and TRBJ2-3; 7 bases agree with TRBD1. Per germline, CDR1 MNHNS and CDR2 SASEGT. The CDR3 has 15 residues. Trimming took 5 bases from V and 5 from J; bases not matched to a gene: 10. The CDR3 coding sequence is TGTGCCAGCAGTACGGGACAGCGGCATGGAGATACGCAGTATTTT. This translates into CASSTGQRHGDTQYF.

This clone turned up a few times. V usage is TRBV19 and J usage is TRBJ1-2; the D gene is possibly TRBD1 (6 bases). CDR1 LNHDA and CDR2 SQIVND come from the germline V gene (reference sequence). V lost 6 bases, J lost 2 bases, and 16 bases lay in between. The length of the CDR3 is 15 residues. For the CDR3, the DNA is TGTGCCAGTAGAGACCGGGGGGGCGCGAACTATGGCTACACCTTC. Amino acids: CASRDRGGANYGYTF.

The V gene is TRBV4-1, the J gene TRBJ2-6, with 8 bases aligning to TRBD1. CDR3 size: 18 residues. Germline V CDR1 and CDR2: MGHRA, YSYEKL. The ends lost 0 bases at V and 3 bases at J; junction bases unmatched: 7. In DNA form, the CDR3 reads TGCGCCAGCAGCCAAGATCCAGGGGGCGCTTATGGGGCCAACGTCCTGACTTTC. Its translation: CASSQDPGGAYGANVLTF.

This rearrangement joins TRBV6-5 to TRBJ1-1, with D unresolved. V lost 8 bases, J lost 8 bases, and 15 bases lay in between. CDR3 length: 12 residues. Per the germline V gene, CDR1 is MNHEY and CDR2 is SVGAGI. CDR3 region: CASGEGFWEAFF. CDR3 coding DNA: TGTGCCAGCGGGGAGGGATTTTGGGAAGCTTTCTTT.

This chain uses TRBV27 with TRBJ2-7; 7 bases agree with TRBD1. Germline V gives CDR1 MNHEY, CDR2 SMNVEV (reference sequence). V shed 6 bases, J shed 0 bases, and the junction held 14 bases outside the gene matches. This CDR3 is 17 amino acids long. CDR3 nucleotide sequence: TGTGCCAGCAGCCAGCGATCAACAGGGGACAGCTCCTACGAGCAGTACTTC. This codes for CASSQRSTGDSSYEQYF.

Written as DNA, the CDR3 is TGTGCCAGCAGCTTATGGGGACTAGCGGGGGGGGTCCGCTACGAGCAGTACTTC. Protein sequence: CASSLWGLAGGVRYEQYF. This chain links TRBV7-9 with TRBJ2-7; 16 nucleotides match TRBD2. Unmatched junction bases numbered 7, after V lost 2 bases and J lost 3 bases. From germline, CDR1 is SEHNR and CDR2 FQNEAQ (reference sequence). CDR3 length: 18 residues.

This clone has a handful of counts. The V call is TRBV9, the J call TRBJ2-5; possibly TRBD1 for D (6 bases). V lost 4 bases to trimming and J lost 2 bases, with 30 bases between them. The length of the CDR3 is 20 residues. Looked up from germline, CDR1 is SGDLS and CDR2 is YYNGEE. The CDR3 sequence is CASSPKHPGTLTYPQETQYF. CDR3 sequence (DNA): TGTGCCAGCAGCCCTAAACACCCCGGGACACTGACCTACCCGCAAGAGACCCAGTACTTC. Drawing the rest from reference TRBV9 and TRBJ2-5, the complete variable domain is DSGVTQTPKHLITATGQRVTLRCSPRSGDLSVYWYQQSLDQGLQFLIQYYNGEERAKGNILERFSAQQFPDLHSELNLSSLELGDSALYFCASSPKHPGTLTYPQETQYFGPGTRLLVL.